A single TCR beta chain is shown here with its context. V was clipped by 0 bases and J by 3 bases, with 8 bases between them. CDR3 length equals 13 residues. Germline CDR1 GTSNPN, CDR2 SVGIG (reference sequence). Generated by immunoSEQ multiplex PCR, the TCRdb table keeps only in-frame clones and is missing some. The data show 50,000 or so clones, roughly 91% seen once. The sample comes from a study of blood T cell repertoires in COVID-19. Overall study context: In each case, the material was cDNA or gDNA derived from T cells, B-cell-depleted T cells, or PBMCs.

The chain has TRBV30 and TRBJ1-1; D gene unclear. The TCR was taken from a man in his fifties with active COVID-19. Input material: peripheral blood. The CDR3 region has the DNA TGTGCCTGGAGTGTGGTAGCTGACACTGAAGCTTTCTTT. This sequence encodes CAWSVVADTEAFF.